This T cell receptor beta chain was sequenced in a study of cytomegalovirus exposure and HLA in healthy donors (dated by TCRdb to 2017 to 2019). Notes on the research overall: In an earlier analysis of approximately 500 of the donors, roughly 300 Gb of sequence data and 95 million to 130 million unique TCR beta sequences from some 170 million T cells were reported. Roughly 290 gigabases of sequencing data and around 90 million unique TCR sequences made up an early release that covered approximately 700 HLA-typed donors. Of the roughly 390 genotyped donors, over 70% fell in the genetic ancestry cluster associated with self-reported Caucasian donors. The aim of the study was to test whether cataloging public T cell receptors could identify signatures of past pathogen exposure. The study profiled the T cell repertoires of hundreds of subjects by immunosequencing and related them to cytomegalovirus serostatus. Along with the roughly 670-subject first cohort, a separate validation cohort of over 90 different subjects was used. To predict cytomegalovirus infection status, the study brought together high-throughput TCR immunosequencing, statistical association of individual TCRs with disease status, and machine learning. To study patterns of TCR occurrence, a later analysis re-analyzed previously published TCR beta repertoires from 550 to 800 donors and added high-resolution HLA genotyping. Rather than using new phenotypic data, the later analysis identified candidate immune exposures from TCR beta sequences and from how often those sequences occurred across donors. To decide whether each TCR beta V gene segment behaved as functional or pseudogenic, an earlier analysis of fewer than 750 of the donors relied on high-throughput TCR beta sequencing. Donor age, sex, ethnicity and CMV serostatus were collected together with the repertoire data. A later genetic analysis used genome-wide SNP genotypes for about three fifths of the roughly 700 donors, treating that subset as a discovery cohort. All discovery cohort repertoires had been generated on a single sequencing platform. HLA typing included class I and class II loci at four-digit resolution. Typing coverage varied by locus: 629-630 donors for A, B, C, DRB1 and DQB1; 500 to 550 for DQA1; about 590 for DPA1; some 470 for DPB1. Several DR-DQ haplotypes were handled as single units for association and clustering, since linkage in the cohort was strong. Among roughly 400 genotyped donors of the cohort, an average of around 250,000 unique TCR beta nucleotide sequences was sequenced per donor, of which about 18% were non-productive. Here is what the overall study found, with its caveats: Correlated functional status among segregating V segments might reflect linkage disequilibrium, but an unknown experimental factor could not be ruled out. In a later analysis, most CMV-associated TCR beta chains were found to appear HLA-restricted, with HLA associations seemingly driven largely by CMV exposure. In an earlier analysis of about 550 of the donors, most TCR beta V segments were observed in productive rearrangements about 87% or about 30% of the time, broadly matching IMGT annotations. In this cohort, only TCR beta chains were sequenced, and detectable features were limited by the absence of alpha or paired-chain data. A later analysis found that TCR association rates varied across HLA loci, with DRB1 alleles showing the most associated TCRs and HLA-C alleles the fewest. The classifier was reported to diagnose cytomegalovirus status with high specificity and sensitivity in both the original cohort and the validation cohort. Most TCR sequences were observed very rarely across donors, whereas some public TCRs were present in many individuals. The authors suggested that the approach could potentially be generalized to other disease states and immunological phenotypes. Sequencing depth was assumed to be roughly uniform across donors in the presence/absence analyses, though that assumption may not hold. In a later analysis, HLA-associated TCR beta chains showed more clonal expansion and lower generation probabilities than non-associated chains that were equally common. Assigning TCR associations to individual alleles was difficult when HLA alleles, especially DR and DQ, strongly co-occurred. In a later genetic analysis, fewer N-insertions in productive TCRs were reported among donors in an Asian-associated ancestry cluster than the approximately 630-donor mean. A further reported finding was that TCR beta sequences accurately predicted the HLA-A and HLA-B alleles for most subjects in the first cohort. Because the 87-base-pair reads could not distinguish some IMGT-functional V segments, including TRBV6-2 and TRBV6-3, those segments were excluded. Because counts were too low, about 18 rarely observed V segments, including chromosome 9 orphons, were left out of the earlier analysis of approximately 580 of the donors. The study listed approximately 150 TCR beta chains as associated with cytomegalovirus. V-gene and J-gene trimming of TCR beta chains was associated with a missense DCLRE1C variant in a later genetic analysis, and the association was replicated in an independent cohort. A cluster of highly shared sequence variants was judged likely to be a technical artifact of the sequencing pipeline. At a false discovery rate of 0.05, a later analysis linked some 18,000 TCR beta sequences to specific HLA alleles. Because some donors lacked HLA typing at each locus, the association tests relied only on the typed subset. For the cohort, immune exposure information was limited to CMV serostatus. Several of the top co-occurrence clusters appeared to be linked to parvovirus B19, influenza, CMV and Epstein-Barr virus, according to a later analysis. A few of the identified cytomegalovirus-associated TCR beta chains were confirmed in vitro to be specific for cytomegalovirus antigens.

In total, 500 to 700 healthy bone marrow donors made up the cohort. At the time of sampling, every cohort member was nominally healthy, though immune exposures that went unrecorded were likely present. The donor was CMV seronegative and was included in the group of under 450 seronegative cohort members. A peripheral blood sample was provided by each donor, and peripheral blood mononuclear cells were used for TCR beta sequencing. The Qiagen DNeasy Blood Extraction Kit was used to extract genomic DNA from the blood cell samples. In the germline V gene, CDR1 corresponds to SNHLY and CDR2 to FYNNEI. V is shortened by 7 bases, J by 6 bases, and the region joining them spans 24 bases. CDR3 length: 17 amino acids, cysteine to phenylalanine. Only CDR3 DNA remains: 51 bases, in frame from the first base. With respect to this clone: The antigen it binds to is not known. No much larger clone is present one base from it, and per-base qualities are unavailable.

The library was generated by the immunoSEQ multiplex PCR assay. For the multiplex PCR, a mixture combining 60 forward primers for TCR Vbeta segments and 13 reverse primers for TCR Jbeta segments was used. The CDR3 region of rearranged TCR beta genes was amplified from genomic DNA by a multiplex PCR assay. The Illumina HiSeq System was used to sequence the amplified TCR beta libraries as 87-base-pair reads. Per the source publication's procedure: Across the 666 repertoires, a later analysis counted roughly 84 million unique TCR beta chains, roughly 11 million of which were shared by at least two donors. Raw reads were error-corrected and collapsed into unique sequences by a nearest-neighbor algorithm in which closely related sequences were merged to remove PCR and sequencing errors. Alignment of CDR3 sequences to IMGT reference sequences was used to assign V, D and J gene segments. For a sequence to be retained, a match of at least six nucleotides to both a V gene segment and a J gene segment was required. Rearrangements were called productive when the CDR3 lacked stop codons and stayed in frame with V and J; all others were non-productive. CDR3 was defined according to IMGT convention as the region running from the second conserved V-encoded cysteine to the conserved J-encoded phenylalanine. The earlier analysis of about 610 of the donors excluded any sequence lacking an unambiguous match to a single V gene segment. An earlier analysis of over 450 of the donors classified V segments as functional when productive rearrangements were above 56.7% and as segregating when the standard deviation between donors was above 5%. To diagnose cytomegalovirus status from the catalog of TCR beta chain sequences, a statistical classification framework was built. In a later analysis, V and J genes were assigned by comparing TCR nucleotide sequences against IMGT/GENE-DB human TR gene sequences. In a later analysis, CDR3 sequences and most-parsimonious VDJ recombination scenarios were assigned using the TCRdist pipeline. In a later analysis, each TCR beta chain was defined by its CDR3 amino acid sequence together with its V-gene family, and reads without a unique V-gene family were excluded. As a way to deal with suspected cross-contamination and a sequencing artifact, a later analysis dropped roughly 600 nucleotide sequences that were highly shared and had low generation probability. A later analysis calculated a clonal expansion index for each public chain from normalized within-repertoire ranks of inferred template counts. Generation probabilities in a later analysis came from a VDJ recombination model fitted to out-of-frame rearrangements, and those results were checked against IGoR. In a later analysis, TCR-TCR, TCR-HLA and TCR-CMV co-occurrence was scored with hypergeometric tests, and a repertoire-size bias correction was applied to TCR pairs. A later analysis estimated false discovery rates by permuting HLA or CMV assignments 20 times. A later analysis grouped co-occurring TCRs with DBSCAN, adding TCRdist sequence similarity when clustering within HLA-allele-positive subsets. For co-occurrence clustering, repertoires with fewer than 30,000 or more than 120,000 public chains were excluded, along with roughly 5 repertoires with anomalous nucleotide sharing. Here the immuneACCESS table is served through TCRdb, limited to in-frame sequences with V and J called. Missing clones are a known gap in these copies; in checked studies unresolved V genes cover under half, and the rest lacks a known reason. The V and J calls and clone size are taken from that table; D and trimming were inferred from the DNA. This sample holds a few hundred thousand clones; 75% to 90% were observed only once. The ten most abundant clones make up more than 0.8% of the sample.

This sequence uses TRBV2 and TRBJ2-2; tentative D gene TRBD1, with 6 bases matching. Specimen: PBMCs. This clonotype originated in a woman in her late teens or twenties in good health and CMV-seronegative. In nucleotides, the sequence is TGTGCCAGCACTGGATCCGGGACATCGCGGTCTGCCGGGGAGCTGTTTTTT. It is translated as CASTGSGTSRSAGELFF.